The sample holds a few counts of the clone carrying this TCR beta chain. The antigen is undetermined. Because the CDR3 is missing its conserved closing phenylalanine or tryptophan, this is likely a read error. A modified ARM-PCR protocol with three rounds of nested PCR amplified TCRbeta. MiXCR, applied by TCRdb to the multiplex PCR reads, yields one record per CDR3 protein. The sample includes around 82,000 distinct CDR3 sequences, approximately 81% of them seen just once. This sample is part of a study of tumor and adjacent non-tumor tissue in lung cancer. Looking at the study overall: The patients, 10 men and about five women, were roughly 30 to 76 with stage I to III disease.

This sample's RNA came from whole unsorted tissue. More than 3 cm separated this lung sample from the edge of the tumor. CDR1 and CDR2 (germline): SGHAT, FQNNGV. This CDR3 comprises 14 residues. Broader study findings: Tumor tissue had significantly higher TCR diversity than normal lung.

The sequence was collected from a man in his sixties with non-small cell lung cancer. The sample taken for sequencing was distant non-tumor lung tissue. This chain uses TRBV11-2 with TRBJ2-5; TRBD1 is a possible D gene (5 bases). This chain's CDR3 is CASSSGHVLETQYL. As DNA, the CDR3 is TGTGCTAGCAGCTCCGGACACGTTCTGGAGACCCAGTACCTC.